The 4 T cell receptor beta chains given below trace back to one sample, sequenced in a study of blood T cell repertoires in COVID-19. Only in-frame clones appear in the TCRdb table, and some are missing; sequencing was by immunoSEQ multiplex PCR. The table shows about 170,000 clones, with 82% occurring only once. Sequenced: peripheral blood. The receptor source for this set is a woman aged 40 to 49 with COVID-19, enrolled during active disease.

The V gene is TRBV4-1, the J gene TRBJ2-3, with 12 nucleotides matching TRBD2. CDR1 is MGHRA and CDR2 is YSYEKL in the germline V gene. J was trimmed by 4 bases and V by 4 bases; bases with no gene match: 6. The CDR3 extends over 16 amino acids. The CDR3 here is CASSRSTSGGPDTQYF. The CDR3 nucleotides read TGCGCCAGCAGCCGAAGCACTAGCGGGGGGCCAGATACGCAGTATTTT.

The rearrangement joins TRBV11-3 to TRBJ1-6, with a weak D call TRBD1 (5 bases). The V gene lost 5 bases and the J gene lost 6 bases, with 8 bases spanning the gap. The CDR3 runs to 13 residues. Germline V gives CDR1 SGHNT, CDR2 YENEEA. In DNA, the CDR3 is TGTGCCAGCAGCCGGGGGTCTAATTCACCCCTCCACTTT. It translates to CASSRGSNSPLHF.

J is TRBJ2-1 and V is TRBV11-2, with D possibly matching TRBD2 (5 bases). There are 12 residues in the CDR3. Trimming shortened V by 2 bases and J by 7 bases, and 6 bases separated the two germline ends. CDR1 and CDR2 from the germline V gene are SGHAT and FQNNGV. CDR3 protein: CASSLRENEQFF. CDR3 sequence (DNA): TGTGCCAGCAGCTTAAGGGAGAATGAGCAGTTCTTC. Supplemented by reference TRBV11-2 and TRBJ2-1, the full variable domain reads EAGVAQSPRYKIIEKRQSVAFWCNPISGHATLYWYQQILGQGPKLLIQFQNNGVVDDSQLPKDRFSAERLKGVDSTLKIQPAKLEDSAVYLCASSLRENEQFFGPGTRLTVL.

The V and J genes are TRBV6-5 and TRBJ2-3; 10 positions agree with TRBD2. Losses at the gene ends were 6 bases for V and 1 base for J; bases not matched to a gene: 1. The CDR3 has 14 residues. Germline-derived CDR1 and CDR2 are MNHEY and SVGAGI. The CDR3 bases are TGTGCCAGCAGCCTAGCGGGGGGCACAGATACGCAGTATTTT. The encoded protein is CASSLAGGTDTQYF.